Sequencing of this T cell receptor beta chain was carried out in a study of control samples from healthy donors and cancer patients. V lost 5 bases and J lost 1; bases outside the gene matches: 4. Germline lookup yields CDR1 SGHVS and CDR2 FNYEAQ. CDR3 size: 15 residues. TCRdb keeps only in-frame clones here, not all; method: immunoSEQ multiplex PCR. The profile covers around 180,000 clones, with around 94% appearing a single time and 1.1% to 1.5% taken by the ten largest. V usage is TRBV7-6 and J usage is TRBJ2-2, with 7 positions matching TRBD1. The source is a young woman in good health. Source material: blood. CDR3 amino acids: CASSAGDRNTGELFF. The DNA of the CDR3 is TGTGCCAGCAGCGCCGGGGACAGGAACACCGGGGAGCTGTTTTTT.